The text below deals with one T cell receptor beta chain. Sequencing used immunoSEQ multiplex PCR; TCRdb keeps in-frame clones, though not all of them. The sample shows 99,000 or so clones, about 96% of them seen only once. There are 13 residues in the CDR3. V was pared by 5 bases and J by 6 bases, with 10 bases between. In germline, CDR1 is LNHDA, CDR2 SQIVND (reference sequence). The data derive from a study of OX40 agonist ivuxolimab in advanced cancers. This receptor was obtained from an adult with an advanced solid tumor such as melanoma, head and neck, liver or kidney cancer. The chain is built from TRBV19 and TRBJ2-2, with D hard to call. The sequencing here drew on CD4+ or CD8+ T cells sorted from blood, taken in a trial of the OX40 agonist ivuxolimab. The CDR3 coding sequence is TGTGCCAGTAGTTCCCCAGGTCCCGGGGAGCTGTTTTTT. Translation: CASSSPGPGELFF. The full variable domain, in which reference TRBV19 and TRBJ2-2 provide the parts outside the CDR3, is DGGITQSPKYLFRKEGQNVTLSCEQNLNHDAMYWYRQDPGQGLRLIYYSQIVNDFQKGDIAEGYSVSREKKESFPLTVTSAQKNPTAFYLCASSSPGPGELFFGEGSRLTVL.